This T cell receptor beta chain was sequenced in a study of shared clonotypes between healthy human individuals. V dropped 3 bases and J dropped 1; count of bases not matched to a gene: 2. Germline V gene data show CDR1 as SEHNR and CDR2 as FQNEAQ (reference sequence). The CDR3 has 14 residues. Comments on this clone: Other DNA sequences of this sample code for an identical CDR3.

In the study's own analysis: ImmunoSEQ output lacked quality scores and full-length reads, limiting matched filtering. Generated by immunoSEQ multiplex PCR, the TCRdb table keeps only in-frame clones and is missing some. V and J calls and clone size come straight from that table; D and trimming were deduced from the DNA. The table lists 2 million to 2.5 million clones, roughly 95% of them singletons, with roughly 0.13% in the top ten. Sequenced: naive CD4+ T cells sorted from blood. Specified subset: CD45RA+ positively selected. This chain links TRBV7-9 with TRBJ1-1; 7 nucleotides align to TRBD1. The sequence came from a man between 18 and 29 years old in good health. DNA for the CDR3: TGTGCCAGCAGCTTCCGACAGGGGAACACTGAAGCTTTCTTT. Protein sequence: CASSFRQGNTEAFF.